These T cell receptor beta chains were read from a single sample in a study of T cells after yellow fever vaccination. Each CDR3 protein gets one entry after TCRdb re-called the 5' RACE reads with MiXCR. In the table there are hundreds of thousands of distinct CDR3 sequences, around an eighth of which are singletons. Sample: PBMCs, taken on the day of the yellow fever booster vaccination. These TCRs come from a man between 25 and 39 years old who received the YFV17D yellow fever vaccine. CDR3s include the opening cysteine and the closing phenylalanine or tryptophan. The order of the fields is D gene, clone size, V gene, J gene, CDR3 protein, CDR3 DNA. D genes are given only for firm matches. Expanded clones get a size class; other rows say once, few or many, or leave the size out.

d_call: TRBD1
clone_size: many
v_call: TRBV5-1
j_call: TRBJ1-1
cdr3_aa: CASVKGAQNTEAFF
cdr3_nt: TGCGCCAGCGTGAAGGGGGCCCAGAACACTGAAGCTTTCTTT

d_call: -
clone_size: few
v_call: TRBV2
j_call: TRBJ1-3
cdr3_aa: CASTELLRGLNSGNTIYF
cdr3_nt: TGTGCCAGCACCGAACTTTTACGGGGCTTAAACTCTGGAAACACCATATATTTT

d_call: -
clone_size: -
v_call: TRBV20-1
j_call: TRBJ2-7
cdr3_aa: CSAPKTPSVGYEQYF
cdr3_nt: TGCAGTGCGCCAAAAACGCCTAGCGTTGGCTACGAGCAGTACTTC

d_call: -
clone_size: -
v_call: TRBV5-4
j_call: TRBJ2-1
cdr3_aa: CASSLDSHEQFF
cdr3_nt: TGTGCCAGCAGCTTGGACAGTCATGAGCAGTTCTTC

d_call: -
clone_size: -
v_call: TRBV20-1
j_call: TRBJ2-1
cdr3_aa: CSASSGRQEQFF
cdr3_nt: TGCAGTGCTAGTTCGGGCCGCCAGGAGCAGTTCTTC

d_call: TRBD1
clone_size: few
v_call: TRBV29-1
j_call: TRBJ2-1
cdr3_aa: CSDMGQASNPYEQFF
cdr3_nt: TGCAGCGATATGGGACAGGCATCGAATCCCTATGAGCAGTTCTTC

d_call: -
clone_size: few
v_call: TRBV7-2
j_call: TRBJ1-5
cdr3_aa: CASSADVGPQHF
cdr3_nt: TGTGCCAGCAGCGCAGACGTCGGGCCCCAGCATTTT

d_call: -
clone_size: many
v_call: TRBV5-6
j_call: TRBJ1-1
cdr3_aa: CASSLISFMNTEAFF
cdr3_nt: TGTGCCAGCAGCCTGATCAGTTTCATGAACACTGAAGCTTTCTTT

d_call: TRBD1
clone_size: few
v_call: TRBV30
j_call: TRBJ1-5
cdr3_aa: CAWSTVSTHTGGGNQPQHF
cdr3_nt: TGTGCCTGGAGTACCGTGTCCACTCACACAGGGGGTGGCAATCAGCCCCAGCATTTT

d_call: -
clone_size: few
v_call: TRBV29-1
j_call: TRBJ2-5
cdr3_aa: CSVGPLGIQETQYF
cdr3_nt: TGCAGCGTTGGGCCCCTGGGAATACAAGAGACCCAGTACTTC

d_call: -
clone_size: -
v_call: TRBV20-1
j_call: TRBJ2-1
cdr3_aa: CSARDPQGKEQFF
cdr3_nt: TGCAGTGCTAGAGACCCACAGGGAAAAGAGCAGTTCTTC

d_call: TRBD2
clone_size: -
v_call: TRBV5-1
j_call: TRBJ2-5
cdr3_aa: CASSYGMGLAGVETQYF
cdr3_nt: TGCGCCAGCAGCTATGGGATGGGACTAGCGGGAGTCGAGACCCAGTACTTC

d_call: -
clone_size: many
v_call: TRBV12-3/TRBV12-4
j_call: TRBJ2-7
cdr3_aa: CASSLREGPYEQYF
cdr3_nt: TGTGCCAGCAGTCTCCGTGAGGGCCCCTACGAGCAGTACTTC

d_call: TRBD1
clone_size: few
v_call: TRBV11-2
j_call: TRBJ2-3
cdr3_aa: CASSYRGRLTDTQYF
cdr3_nt: TGTGCCAGCAGCTACAGGGGACGGCTCACAGATACGCAGTATTTT

d_call: -
clone_size: few
v_call: TRBV20-1
j_call: TRBJ2-1
cdr3_aa: CSARDQSRVRHNEQFF
cdr3_nt: TGCAGTGCTAGAGACCAGAGCCGGGTCCGCCACAATGAGCAGTTCTTC

d_call: -
clone_size: few
v_call: TRBV6-2/TRBV6-3
j_call: TRBJ1-5
cdr3_aa: CASSYLEGQGGNQPQHF
cdr3_nt: TGTGCCAGCAGCTACCTGGAGGGCCAAGGAGGCAATCAGCCCCAGCATTTT

d_call: TRBD2
clone_size: -
v_call: TRBV27
j_call: TRBJ2-1
cdr3_aa: CASNLGTSPQNEQFF
cdr3_nt: TGTGCCAGCAATTTAGGGACTAGCCCACAGAATGAGCAGTTCTTC

d_call: TRBD2
clone_size: -
v_call: TRBV6-5
j_call: TRBJ2-1
cdr3_aa: CASSFSSGHLGNEQFF
cdr3_nt: TGTGCCAGCAGCTTCTCTAGCGGTCATTTGGGCAATGAGCAGTTCTTC

d_call: TRBD2
clone_size: -
v_call: TRBV20-1
j_call: TRBJ2-3
cdr3_aa: CSARDSGSGRGQDTQYF
cdr3_nt: TGCAGTGCTAGAGATAGCGGGAGCGGGAGGGGGCAAGATACGCAGTATTTT

d_call: TRBD2
clone_size: -
v_call: TRBV5-5
j_call: TRBJ2-1
cdr3_aa: CASSLVQLAGDEQFF
cdr3_nt: TGTGCCAGCAGCTTGGTTCAACTAGCGGGCGATGAGCAGTTCTTC

d_call: -
clone_size: few
v_call: TRBV21-1
j_call: TRBJ2-7
cdr3_aa: CASSRRPYEQYF
cdr3_nt: TGTGCCAGCAGCAGAAGACCCTACGAGCAGTACTTC

d_call: -
clone_size: -
v_call: TRBV5-1
j_call: TRBJ2-5
cdr3_aa: CASASGPETQYF
cdr3_nt: TGCGCCAGCGCCTCAGGGCCGGAGACCCAGTACTTC

d_call: -
clone_size: -
v_call: TRBV7-6
j_call: TRBJ2-1
cdr3_aa: CASSFSGTRGNEQFF
cdr3_nt: TGTGCCAGCAGCTTCTCCGGGACTCGGGGGAATGAGCAGTTCTTC

d_call: -
clone_size: -
v_call: TRBV5-1
j_call: TRBJ2-2
cdr3_aa: CASSFQGAELFF
cdr3_nt: TGCGCCAGCAGCTTTCAAGGAGCTGAGCTGTTTTTT

d_call: TRBD2
clone_size: few
v_call: TRBV2
j_call: TRBJ2-1
cdr3_aa: CASRTSGSFVF
cdr3_nt: TGTGCCAGCAGAACTAGCGGGAGTTTTGTCTTC

d_call: TRBD1
clone_size: -
v_call: TRBV7-2
j_call: TRBJ2-4
cdr3_aa: CASSSRQGYDIQYF
cdr3_nt: TGTGCCAGCAGCTCCCGACAGGGGTACGACATTCAGTACTTC

d_call: -
clone_size: -
v_call: TRBV20-1
j_call: TRBJ2-4
cdr3_aa: CSARLTTIGYF
cdr3_nt: TGCAGTGCTAGGTTGACAACTATTGGTTACTTC

d_call: -
clone_size: many
v_call: TRBV12-3/TRBV12-4
j_call: TRBJ2-1
cdr3_aa: CASTRGNEQFF
cdr3_nt: TGTGCCAGCACTCGGGGGAATGAGCAGTTCTTC

d_call: -
clone_size: few
v_call: TRBV3-1
j_call: TRBJ2-7
cdr3_aa: CASSQRGSSYEQYF
cdr3_nt: TGTGCCAGCAGCCAGAGAGGATCCAGCTACGAGCAGTACTTC

d_call: -
clone_size: -
v_call: TRBV6-2/TRBV6-3
j_call: TRBJ2-7
cdr3_aa: CASRSYETTNVYEQYF
cdr3_nt: TGTGCCAGCAGGTCCTATGAGACTACGAACGTATACGAGCAGTACTTC

d_call: TRBD1
clone_size: -
v_call: TRBV5-4
j_call: TRBJ2-7
cdr3_aa: CASKGTGGNEQYF
cdr3_nt: TGTGCCAGCAAGGGGACAGGGGGCAACGAGCAGTACTTC

d_call: -
clone_size: once
v_call: TRBV9
j_call: TRBJ2-3
cdr3_aa: CASSVGGRSTDTQYF
cdr3_nt: TGTGCCAGCAGCGTAGGGGGCAGGAGCACAGATACGCAGTATTTT

d_call: TRBD2
clone_size: few
v_call: TRBV18
j_call: TRBJ2-2
cdr3_aa: CASSKEAGTNTGELFF
cdr3_nt: TGTGCCAGCTCCAAGGAAGCGGGAACGAACACCGGGGAGCTGTTTTTT

d_call: -
clone_size: -
v_call: TRBV4-3
j_call: TRBJ2-4
cdr3_aa: CASRRAGTSKNIQYF
cdr3_nt: TGCGCCAGCCGACGTGCGGGCACCTCCAAAAACATTCAGTACTTC

d_call: -
clone_size: few
v_call: TRBV12-3/TRBV12-4
j_call: TRBJ1-1
cdr3_aa: CASSLIEGNTEAFF
cdr3_nt: TGTGCCAGCAGTTTGATCGAGGGAAACACTGAAGCTTTCTTT

d_call: -
clone_size: -
v_call: TRBV7-6
j_call: TRBJ2-7
cdr3_aa: CASSPVGSYEQYF
cdr3_nt: TGTGCCAGCAGCCCCGTGGGGTCCTACGAGCAGTACTTC

d_call: -
clone_size: few
v_call: TRBV18
j_call: TRBJ2-1
cdr3_aa: CASSPALYNEQFF
cdr3_nt: TGTGCCAGCTCACCAGCCCTGTACAATGAGCAGTTCTTC

d_call: TRBD1
clone_size: few
v_call: TRBV27
j_call: TRBJ2-7
cdr3_aa: CASSWRQGDEQYF
cdr3_nt: TGTGCCAGCAGTTGGCGACAGGGGGACGAGCAGTACTTC

d_call: TRBD2
clone_size: few
v_call: TRBV28
j_call: TRBJ2-4
cdr3_aa: CASTTLTSGVAKNIQYF
cdr3_nt: TGTGCCAGCACTACCCTTACTAGCGGGGTAGCCAAAAACATTCAGTACTTC

d_call: -
clone_size: few
v_call: TRBV5-1
j_call: TRBJ1-2
cdr3_aa: CASSLSGSYGYTF
cdr3_nt: TGCGCCAGCAGCTTGTCAGGGAGCTATGGCTACACCTTC

d_call: TRBD2
clone_size: few
v_call: TRBV28
j_call: TRBJ2-2
cdr3_aa: CASSSFTGLANTGELFF
cdr3_nt: TGTGCCAGCAGCTCCTTCACGGGACTAGCGAACACCGGGGAGCTGTTTTTT

d_call: -
clone_size: -
v_call: TRBV10-3
j_call: TRBJ2-2
cdr3_aa: CAISGPPEQGSANTGELFF
cdr3_nt: TGTGCCATCAGTGGTCCCCCCGAACAGGGAAGCGCGAACACCGGGGAGCTGTTTTTT

d_call: -
clone_size: -
v_call: TRBV5-1
j_call: TRBJ1-4
cdr3_aa: CASTFLGATNEKLFF
cdr3_nt: TGCGCCAGCACATTTCTAGGGGCAACTAATGAAAAACTGTTTTTT

d_call: TRBD1
clone_size: few
v_call: TRBV20-1
j_call: TRBJ2-7
cdr3_aa: CSARGPGQGNHEQYF
cdr3_nt: TGCAGTGCTAGAGGGCCGGGACAGGGGAACCACGAGCAGTACTTC

d_call: TRBD2
clone_size: few
v_call: TRBV20-1
j_call: TRBJ2-1
cdr3_aa: CSAQTSGSFEQFF
cdr3_nt: TGCAGTGCGCAGACTAGCGGGAGCTTTGAGCAGTTCTTC

d_call: -
clone_size: many
v_call: TRBV25-1
j_call: TRBJ1-2
cdr3_aa: CASSGAGAYGYTF
cdr3_nt: TGTGCCAGCAGTGGAGCCGGGGCCTATGGCTACACCTTC

d_call: -
clone_size: -
v_call: TRBV20-1
j_call: TRBJ1-2
cdr3_aa: CSTVGGGYTF
cdr3_nt: TGCAGTACGGTGGGCGGTGGCTACACCTTC

d_call: -
clone_size: many
v_call: TRBV7-7
j_call: TRBJ2-3
cdr3_aa: CASSLPEGGTQYF
cdr3_nt: TGTGCTAGCAGCTTACCGGAAGGTGGTACGCAGTATTTT

d_call: TRBD1
clone_size: -
v_call: TRBV18
j_call: TRBJ1-2
cdr3_aa: CASSPRTGESYTF
cdr3_nt: TGTGCCAGCTCACCGAGGACAGGGGAAAGCTACACCTTC

d_call: TRBD1
clone_size: -
v_call: TRBV12-3/TRBV12-4
j_call: TRBJ2-5
cdr3_aa: CASSFRGEIGTVQETQYF
cdr3_nt: TGTGCCAGCAGTTTTCGTGGTGAGATCGGGACAGTCCAAGAGACCCAGTACTTC

d_call: -
clone_size: -
v_call: TRBV19
j_call: TRBJ2-3
cdr3_aa: CASTRRDRATDTQYF
cdr3_nt: TGTGCCAGTACCCGTCGAGACAGAGCCACAGATACGCAGTATTTT

d_call: TRBD2
clone_size: few
v_call: TRBV7-6
j_call: TRBJ2-1
cdr3_aa: CASSLRSPQASGRRNNEQFF
cdr3_nt: TGTGCCAGCAGCCTAAGATCCCCCCAGGCTAGCGGGAGGCGGAACAATGAGCAGTTCTTC

d_call: TRBD2
clone_size: -
v_call: TRBV7-2
j_call: TRBJ2-1
cdr3_aa: CASSLRPSGSGINEQFF
cdr3_nt: TGTGCCAGCAGCTTAAGGCCTAGCGGAAGTGGTATCAATGAGCAGTTCTTC

d_call: -
clone_size: few
v_call: TRBV6-5
j_call: TRBJ2-7
cdr3_aa: CASSYDSGPSYEQYF
cdr3_nt: TGTGCCAGCAGTTACGATAGCGGTCCATCCTACGAGCAGTACTTC

d_call: -
clone_size: -
v_call: TRBV19
j_call: TRBJ2-7
cdr3_aa: CASSPDGSSYEQYF
cdr3_nt: TGTGCCAGCTCCCCGGACGGCAGCTCCTACGAGCAGTACTTC

d_call: -
clone_size: -
v_call: TRBV4-3
j_call: TRBJ2-3
cdr3_aa: CASSQERASTDTQYF
cdr3_nt: TGCGCCAGCAGCCAAGAACGGGCTAGCACAGATACGCAGTATTTT

d_call: -
clone_size: few
v_call: TRBV7-6
j_call: TRBJ2-1
cdr3_aa: CASSLRDLSAEQFF
cdr3_nt: TGTGCCAGCAGCTTACGTGATTTGTCGGCGGAGCAGTTCTTC

d_call: TRBD2
clone_size: many
v_call: TRBV9
j_call: TRBJ2-1
cdr3_aa: CASSPLGSGAGEQFF
cdr3_nt: TGTGCCAGCAGCCCCCTGGGTAGCGGGGCTGGCGAGCAGTTCTTC